This record covers a single T cell receptor (beta chain). The data belong to a study of blood T cell repertoires in COVID-19. Original processing notes: Counts of nucleated cells, estimated from reference gene primer amplification, were obtained. TCRdb keeps only in-frame clones here, not all; method: immunoSEQ multiplex PCR. The V and J calls and the clone size are those of that table, but D and trimming were determined from the DNA. The data show 50,000 to 85,000 clones, roughly 82% seen once. V gave up 5 bases and J gave up 6 bases; unmatched junction bases: 5. The CDR3 loop spans 13 amino acids. Germline V gene lookup returns CDR1 SGHRS and CDR2 YFSETQ.

The gene calls are TRBV5-1 and TRBJ1-3, with 7 bases matching TRBD1. This clonotype was obtained from a man aged 60 to 75 with acute or convalescent COVID-19. Sequencing was performed on peripheral blood. The CDR3 loop reads CASREQGVNTIYF. CDR3 bases: TGCGCCAGCAGGGAGCAGGGGGTAAACACCATATATTTT.